One T cell receptor (beta chain) is described in this entry. TCR beta chains were sequenced at survey level with immunoSEQ. Sequenced by immunoSEQ multiplex PCR; TCRdb stores in-frame clones only, minus some. Here the sample spans under 90,000 clones, approximately 92% being singletons. CDR1 and CDR2 from the germline V gene are SGHVS and FNYEAQ. There are 19 residues in the CDR3. Trimming cost V 5 bases and J 0 bases; bases outside gene matches: 13. This sequence joins TRBV7-6 and TRBJ1-6, with 7 bases lining up with TRBD1. The receptor was derived from a middle-aged man with rheumatoid arthritis. Material: PBMCs. CDR3 coding DNA: TGTGCCAGCAGCCCGCAACAGGGGCCTTTGAGCTCCTATAATTCACCCCTCCACTTT. It yields the protein CASSPQQGPLSSYNSPLHF.